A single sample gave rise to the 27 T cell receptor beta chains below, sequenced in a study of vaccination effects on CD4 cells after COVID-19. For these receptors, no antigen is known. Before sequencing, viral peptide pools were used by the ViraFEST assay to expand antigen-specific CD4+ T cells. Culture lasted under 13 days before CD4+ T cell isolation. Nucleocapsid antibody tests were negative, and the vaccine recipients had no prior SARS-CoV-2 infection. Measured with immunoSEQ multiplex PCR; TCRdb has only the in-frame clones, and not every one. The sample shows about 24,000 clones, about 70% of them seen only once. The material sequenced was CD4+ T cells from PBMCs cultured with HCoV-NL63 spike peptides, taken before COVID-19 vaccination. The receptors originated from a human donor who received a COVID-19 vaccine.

CDR3 coding DNA: TGTGCCAGCGTCTTCAGGGCAAACACCGGGGAGCTGTTTTTT. This encodes CASVFRANTGELFF. The chain employs TRBV5-6 and TRBJ2-2, with D possibly TRBD1 on 5 matching bases. The CDR3 runs 14 residues. V dropped 7 bases and J dropped 2 bases, with 12 bases sitting between them. The germline V gene has CDR1 SGHDT and CDR2 YYEEEE.

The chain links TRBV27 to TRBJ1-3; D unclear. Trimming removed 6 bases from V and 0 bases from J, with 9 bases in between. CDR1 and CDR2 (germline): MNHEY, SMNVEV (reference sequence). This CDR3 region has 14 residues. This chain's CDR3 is CASRGLNSGNTIYF. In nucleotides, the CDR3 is TGTGCCAGCAGAGGTCTTAACTCTGGAAACACCATATATTTT.

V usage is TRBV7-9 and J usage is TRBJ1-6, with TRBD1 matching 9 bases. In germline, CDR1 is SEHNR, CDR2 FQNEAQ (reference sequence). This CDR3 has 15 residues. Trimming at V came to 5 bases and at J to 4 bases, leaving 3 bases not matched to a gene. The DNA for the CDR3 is TGTGCCAGCAGCCGGGGACAGGGATATAATTCACCCCTCCACTTT. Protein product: CASSRGQGYNSPLHF.

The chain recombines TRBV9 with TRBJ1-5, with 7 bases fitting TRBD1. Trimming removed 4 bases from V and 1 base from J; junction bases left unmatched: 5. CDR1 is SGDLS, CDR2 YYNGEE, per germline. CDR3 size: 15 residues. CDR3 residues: CASSIGTVSNQPQHF. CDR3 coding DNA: TGTGCCAGCAGCATCGGGACAGTGAGCAATCAGCCCCAGCATTTT. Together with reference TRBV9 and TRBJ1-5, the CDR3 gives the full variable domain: DSGVTQTPKHLITATGQRVTLRCSPRSGDLSVYWYQQSLDQGLQFLIQYYNGEERAKGNILERFSAQQFPDLHSELNLSSLELGDSALYFCASSIGTVSNQPQHFGDGTRLSIL.

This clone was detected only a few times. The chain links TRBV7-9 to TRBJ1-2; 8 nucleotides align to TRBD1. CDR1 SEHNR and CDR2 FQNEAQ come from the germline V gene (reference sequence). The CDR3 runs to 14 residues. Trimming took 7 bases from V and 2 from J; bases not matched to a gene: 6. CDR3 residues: CASTQSGGNYGYTF. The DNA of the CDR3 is TGTGCCAGCACCCAGTCAGGGGGCAACTATGGCTACACCTTC.

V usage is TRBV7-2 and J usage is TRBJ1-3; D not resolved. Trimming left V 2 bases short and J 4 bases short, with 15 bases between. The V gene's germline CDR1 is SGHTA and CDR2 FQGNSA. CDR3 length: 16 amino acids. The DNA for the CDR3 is TGTGCCAGCAGCTTAATGCCCAGCAACGCGGGAAACACCATATATTTT. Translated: CASSLMPSNAGNTIYF. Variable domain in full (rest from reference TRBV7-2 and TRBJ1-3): GAGVSQSPSNKVTEKGKDVELRCDPISGHTALYWYRQSLGQGLEFLIYFQGNSAPDKSGLPSDRFSAERTGGSVSTLTIQRTQQEDSAVYLCASSLMPSNAGNTIYFGEGSWLTVV.

As DNA, the CDR3 is TGTGCCATTTCCGGCTCTGGGGCCAACGTCCTGACTTTC. Encoded protein: CAISGSGANVLTF. This chain uses TRBV6-5 with TRBJ2-6; D gene unclear. With 10 bases removed from V and 0 bases from J, the gap between germline ends came to 7 bases. Germline loops: CDR1 MNHEY, CDR2 SVGAGI. The CDR3 spans 13 residues.

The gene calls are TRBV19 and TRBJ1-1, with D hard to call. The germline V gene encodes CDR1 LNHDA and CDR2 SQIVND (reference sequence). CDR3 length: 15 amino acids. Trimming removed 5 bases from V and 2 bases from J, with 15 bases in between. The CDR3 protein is CASSRDRTTNTEAFF. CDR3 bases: TGTGCCAGTAGTCGGGATCGGACGACTAACACTGAAGCTTTCTTT.

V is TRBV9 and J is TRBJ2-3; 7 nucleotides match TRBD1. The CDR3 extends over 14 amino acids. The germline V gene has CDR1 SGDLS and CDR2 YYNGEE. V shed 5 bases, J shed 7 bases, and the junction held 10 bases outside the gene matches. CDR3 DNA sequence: TGTGCCAGCAGTCCGGGACAGATTCTACATACGCAGTATTTT. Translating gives CASSPGQILHTQYF.

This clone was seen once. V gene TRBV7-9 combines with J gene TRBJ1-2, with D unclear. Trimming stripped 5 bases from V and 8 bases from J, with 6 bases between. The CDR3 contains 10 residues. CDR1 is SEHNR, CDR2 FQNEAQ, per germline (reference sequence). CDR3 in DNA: TGTGCCAGCAGCCCTGACGGCTACACCTTC. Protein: CASSPDGYTF. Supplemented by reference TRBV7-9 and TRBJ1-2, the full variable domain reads DTGVSQNPRHKITKRGQNVTFRCDPISEHNRLYWYRQTLGQGPEFLTYFQNEAQLEKSRLLSDRFSAERPKGSFSTLEIQRTEQGDSAMYLCASSPDGYTFGSGTRLTVV.

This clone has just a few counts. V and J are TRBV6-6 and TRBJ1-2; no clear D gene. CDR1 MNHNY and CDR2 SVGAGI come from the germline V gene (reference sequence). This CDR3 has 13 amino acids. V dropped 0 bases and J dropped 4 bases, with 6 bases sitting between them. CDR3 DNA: TGTGCCAGCAGTTACTCGCGGTCCTATGGCTACACCTTC. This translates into CASSYSRSYGYTF.

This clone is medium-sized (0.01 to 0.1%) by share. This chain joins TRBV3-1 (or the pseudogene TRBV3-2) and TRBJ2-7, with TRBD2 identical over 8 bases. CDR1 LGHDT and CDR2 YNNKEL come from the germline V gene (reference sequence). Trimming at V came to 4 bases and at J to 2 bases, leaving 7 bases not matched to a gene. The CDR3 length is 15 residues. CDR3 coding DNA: TGTGCCAGCAGCCCCGGGACTAGTTTCCCCTACGAGCAGTACTTC. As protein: CASSPGTSFPYEQYF.

The CDR3 reads CASSGPGGYNSPLHF. CDR3 sequence (DNA): TGTGCCAGCAGCGGACCCGGGGGGTATAATTCACCCCTCCACTTT. The gene calls are TRBV6-5 and TRBJ1-6, with D possibly being TRBD1 (5 bases). The length of the CDR3 is 15 residues. Per germline, CDR1 MNHEY and CDR2 SVGAGI. The ends were cut back, 6 bases at V and 4 bases at J, with 13 bases in the middle.

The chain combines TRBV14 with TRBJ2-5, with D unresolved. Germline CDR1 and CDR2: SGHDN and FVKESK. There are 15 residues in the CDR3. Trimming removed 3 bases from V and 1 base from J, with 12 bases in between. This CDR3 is CASSHAFGRQETQYF. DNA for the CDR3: TGTGCCAGCAGCCACGCCTTCGGCCGCCAAGAGACCCAGTACTTC.

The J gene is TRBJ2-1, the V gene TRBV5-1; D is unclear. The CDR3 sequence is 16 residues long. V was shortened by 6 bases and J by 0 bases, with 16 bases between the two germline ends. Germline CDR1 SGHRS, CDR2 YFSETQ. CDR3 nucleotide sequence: TGCGCCAGCACCCCAGGATCTTATAGCTCCTACAATGAGCAGTTCTTC. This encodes CASTPGSYSSYNEQFF. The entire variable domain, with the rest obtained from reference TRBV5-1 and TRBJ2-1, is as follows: KAGVTQTPRYLIKTRGQQVTLSCSPISGHRSVSWYQQTPGQGLQFLFEYFSETQRNKGNFPGRFSGRQFSNSRSEMNVSTLELGDSALYLCASTPGSYSSYNEQFFGPGTRLTVL.

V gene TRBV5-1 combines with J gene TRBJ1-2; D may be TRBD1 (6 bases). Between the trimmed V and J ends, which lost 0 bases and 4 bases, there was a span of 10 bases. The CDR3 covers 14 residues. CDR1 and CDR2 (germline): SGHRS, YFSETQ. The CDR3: CASSLAVGGYGYTF. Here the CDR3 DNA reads TGCGCCAGCAGCTTGGCCGTAGGGGGCTATGGCTACACCTTC.

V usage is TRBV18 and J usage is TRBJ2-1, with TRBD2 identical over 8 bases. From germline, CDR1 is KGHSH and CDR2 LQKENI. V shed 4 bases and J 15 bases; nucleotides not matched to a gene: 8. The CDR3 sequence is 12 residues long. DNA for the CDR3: TGTGCCAGCTCACTAGGTCGGACTAGCCCGTTCTTC. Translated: CASSLGRTSPFF. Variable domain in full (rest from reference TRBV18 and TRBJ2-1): NAGVMQNPRHLVRRRGQEARLRCSPMKGHSHVYWYRQLPEEGLKFMVYLQKENIIDESGMPKERFSAEFPKEGPSILRIQQVVRGDSAAYFCASSLGRTSPFFGPGTRLTVL.

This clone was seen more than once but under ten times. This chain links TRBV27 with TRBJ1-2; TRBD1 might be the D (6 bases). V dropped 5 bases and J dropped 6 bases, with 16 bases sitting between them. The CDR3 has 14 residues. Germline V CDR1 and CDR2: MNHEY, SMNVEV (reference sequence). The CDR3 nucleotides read TGTGCCAGCAGTACACGCCGACAGGTTGATGGCTACACCTTC. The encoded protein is CASSTRRQVDGYTF.

CDR3 nucleotides: TGCGCCAGCAGTGAGTCTAGGGCAGGTAGACCCATGAACACTGAAGCTTTCTTT. This codes for CASSESRAGRPMNTEAFF. The chain combines TRBV10-1 with TRBJ1-1, with unresolved D. Trimming stripped 0 bases from V and 0 bases from J, with 17 bases between. Per the germline V gene, CDR1 is WNHNN and CDR2 is SYGVQD (reference sequence). This CDR3 contains 18 residues.

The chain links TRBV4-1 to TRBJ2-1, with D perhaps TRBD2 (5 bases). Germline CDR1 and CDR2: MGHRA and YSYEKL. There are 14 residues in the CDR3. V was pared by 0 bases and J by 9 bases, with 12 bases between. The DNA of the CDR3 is TGCGCCAGCAGCCAAGAATCGGACTTGGGTGAGCAGTTCTTC. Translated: CASSQESDLGEQFF.

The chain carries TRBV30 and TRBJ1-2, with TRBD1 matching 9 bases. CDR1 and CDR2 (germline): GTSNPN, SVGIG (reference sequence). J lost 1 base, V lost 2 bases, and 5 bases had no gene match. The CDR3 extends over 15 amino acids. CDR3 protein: CAWSMGQGGNYGYTF. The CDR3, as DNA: TGTGCCTGGAGTATGGGACAGGGTGGTAACTATGGCTACACCTTC.

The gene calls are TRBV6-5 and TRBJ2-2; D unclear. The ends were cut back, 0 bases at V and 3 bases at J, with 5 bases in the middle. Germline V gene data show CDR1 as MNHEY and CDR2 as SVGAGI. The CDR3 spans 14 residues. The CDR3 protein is CASSYSFHTGELFF. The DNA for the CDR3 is TGTGCCAGCAGTTACTCGTTCCACACCGGGGAGCTGTTTTTT.

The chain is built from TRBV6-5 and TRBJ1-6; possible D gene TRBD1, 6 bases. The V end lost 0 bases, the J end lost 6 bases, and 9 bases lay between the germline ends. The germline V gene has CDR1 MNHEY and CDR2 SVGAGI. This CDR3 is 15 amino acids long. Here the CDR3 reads CASSYSGQVNSPLHF. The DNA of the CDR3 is TGTGCCAGCAGTTACTCGGGACAAGTTAATTCACCCCTCCACTTT.

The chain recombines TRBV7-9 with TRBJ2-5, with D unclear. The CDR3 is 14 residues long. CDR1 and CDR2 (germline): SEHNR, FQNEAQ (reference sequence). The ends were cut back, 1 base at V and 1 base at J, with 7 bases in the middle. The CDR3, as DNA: TGTGCCAGCAGCTTAGTGGAGTTCCAAGAGACCCAGTACTTC. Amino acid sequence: CASSLVEFQETQYF. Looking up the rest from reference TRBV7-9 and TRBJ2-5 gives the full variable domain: DTGVSQNPRHKITKRGQNVTFRCDPISEHNRLYWYRQTLGQGPEFLTYFQNEAQLEKSRLLSDRFSAERPKGSFSTLEIQRTEQGDSAMYLCASSLVEFQETQYFGPGTRLLVL.

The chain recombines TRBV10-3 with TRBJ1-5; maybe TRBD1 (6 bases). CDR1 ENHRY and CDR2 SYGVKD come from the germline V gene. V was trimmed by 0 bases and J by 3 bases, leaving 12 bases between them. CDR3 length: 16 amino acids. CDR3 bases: TGTGCCATCAGTGAGTCACAGGGTGGGAACAATCAGCCCCAGCATTTT. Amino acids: CAISESQGGNNQPQHF.

CDR3 bases: TGTGCCAGCGCCACGGGATTCGGACAGGGGGCTGAAGCTTTCTTT. It translates to CASATGFGQGAEAFF. The chain links TRBV18 to TRBJ1-1, with 10 bases identical to TRBD1. This CDR3 is built from 15 residues. The V and J ends lost 8 bases and 6 bases, in that order; junction bases with no gene match: 12. Germline-derived CDR1 and CDR2 are KGHSH and LQKENI.

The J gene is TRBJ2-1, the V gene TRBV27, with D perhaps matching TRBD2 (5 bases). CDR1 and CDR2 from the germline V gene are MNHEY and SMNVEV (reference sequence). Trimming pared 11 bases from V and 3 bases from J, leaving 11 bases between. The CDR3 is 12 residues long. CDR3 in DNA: TGTGCCGAAGGGAGTGTCTACAATGAGCAGTTCTTC. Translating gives CAEGSVYNEQFF.